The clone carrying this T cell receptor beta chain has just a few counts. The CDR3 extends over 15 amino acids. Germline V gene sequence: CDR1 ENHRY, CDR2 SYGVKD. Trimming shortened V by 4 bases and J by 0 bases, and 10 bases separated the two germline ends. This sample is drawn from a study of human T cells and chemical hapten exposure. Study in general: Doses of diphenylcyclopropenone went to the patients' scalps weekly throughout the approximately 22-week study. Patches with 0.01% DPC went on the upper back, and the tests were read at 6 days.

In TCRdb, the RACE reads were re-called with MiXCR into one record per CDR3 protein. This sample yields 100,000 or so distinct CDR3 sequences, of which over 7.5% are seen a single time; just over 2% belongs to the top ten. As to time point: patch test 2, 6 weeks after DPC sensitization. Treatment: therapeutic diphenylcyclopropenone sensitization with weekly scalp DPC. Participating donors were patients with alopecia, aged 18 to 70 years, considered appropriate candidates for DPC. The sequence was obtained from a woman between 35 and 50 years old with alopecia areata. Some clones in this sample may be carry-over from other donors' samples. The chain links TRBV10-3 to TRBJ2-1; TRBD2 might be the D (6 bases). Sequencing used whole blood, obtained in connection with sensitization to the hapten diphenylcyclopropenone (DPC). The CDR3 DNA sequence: TGTGCCATCAGTGGGAGAGCGGGCTCCTACAATGAGCAGTTCTTC. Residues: CAISGRAGSYNEQFF.